The rows below give T cell receptor beta chains drawn from one sample of a study of T cell responses to AZD1222 COVID-19 vaccine. Profiled with immunoSEQ multiplex PCR; TCRdb holds only in-frame clones, not every one. The table has more than 150,000 clones, over 80% seen once. The sequencing used peripheral blood, collected on day 0 of MenACWY control vaccination. The receptors were sampled from an adult in good health. Each CDR3 is given with its conserved first and last residue. The D gene is left open where the match is weak. Rows may omit the clone size; those that give it use once, few, many or a size class.

d_call: .
j_call: TRBJ1-2
clone_size: .
v_call: TRBV10-3
cdr3_nt: TGTGCCATCAGTGGGGGCCCGGAGGGCTACACCTTC
cdr3_aa: CAISGGPEGYTF

d_call: .
j_call: TRBJ2-7
clone_size: .
v_call: TRBV29-1
cdr3_nt: TGCAGCGTTGTGGCAGCGTCACACGAGCAGTACTTC
cdr3_aa: CSVVAASHEQYF

d_call: .
j_call: TRBJ1-1
clone_size: once
v_call: TRBV6-2/TRBV6-3
cdr3_nt: TGTGCCAGCAGTTCCCCGAGTGGAGGGAACACTGAAGCTTTCTTT
cdr3_aa: CASSSPSGGNTEAFF

d_call: .
j_call: TRBJ2-7
clone_size: once
v_call: TRBV28
cdr3_nt: TGTGCCAGCAGCACACACCCGGGCCTGACCGGGAGCGAGCAGTACTTC
cdr3_aa: CASSTHPGLTGSEQYF

d_call: TRBD1
j_call: TRBJ2-1
clone_size: .
v_call: TRBV4-1
cdr3_nt: TGCGCCAGCAGAGTCCCAGGGGGTGTGGGTGAGCAGTTCTTC
cdr3_aa: CASRVPGGVGEQFF

d_call: .
j_call: TRBJ1-5
clone_size: .
v_call: TRBV5-5
cdr3_nt: TGTGCCAGCAGCTTGGGTTTCTATAGGGGCCCCAATCAGCCCCAGCATTTT
cdr3_aa: CASSLGFYRGPNQPQHF

d_call: .
j_call: TRBJ1-3
clone_size: .
v_call: TRBV7-2
cdr3_nt: TGTGCCAGCAGCTTAGCAGCCAGGGCCTCTGGAAACACCATATATTTT
cdr3_aa: CASSLAARASGNTIYF

d_call: .
j_call: TRBJ1-3
clone_size: .
v_call: TRBV28
cdr3_nt: TGTGCCAGCAGTTCACAGGGATTTACTCCTGGAAACACCATATATTTT
cdr3_aa: CASSSQGFTPGNTIYF

d_call: .
j_call: TRBJ2-1
clone_size: .
v_call: TRBV7-3
cdr3_nt: TGTGCCAGCTCCCCGAGTTCCTACAATGAGCAGTTCTTC
cdr3_aa: CASSPSSYNEQFF

d_call: .
j_call: TRBJ2-7
clone_size: .
v_call: TRBV11-2
cdr3_nt: TGTGCCAGCAGCTCGAGTGGAAGTTACGAGCAGTACTTC
cdr3_aa: CASSSSGSYEQYF

d_call: .
j_call: TRBJ2-1
clone_size: .
v_call: TRBV6-2/TRBV6-3
cdr3_nt: TGTGCCAGCAGTTATGTAGCGACCTACCCCTACAATGAGCAGTTCTTC
cdr3_aa: CASSYVATYPYNEQFF

d_call: TRBD1
j_call: TRBJ2-7
clone_size: .
v_call: TRBV13
cdr3_nt: TGTGCCAGCAGCTTAGCGCAGGGACAGCGACTTTACGAGCAGTACTTC
cdr3_aa: CASSLAQGQRLYEQYF

d_call: TRBD1
j_call: TRBJ1-1
clone_size: .
v_call: TRBV9
cdr3_nt: TGTGCCAGCAGCGTAGGGCCAGGGGGGACCACTGAAGCTTTCTTT
cdr3_aa: CASSVGPGGTTEAFF

d_call: .
j_call: TRBJ1-6
clone_size: .
v_call: TRBV11-1
cdr3_nt: TGTGCCAGCAGCAGATCCCACAGGGTTGGTAATTCACCCCTCCACTTT
cdr3_aa: CASSRSHRVGNSPLHF

d_call: .
j_call: TRBJ2-7
clone_size: .
v_call: TRBV10-3
cdr3_nt: TGTGCCATCAGTGACAGGGGAGAAAACGAGCAGTACTTC
cdr3_aa: CAISDRGENEQYF

d_call: .
j_call: TRBJ2-1
clone_size: few
v_call: TRBV9
cdr3_nt: TGTGCCAGCAGCGTGGGGCTAGCGTCATACAATGAGCAGTTCTTC
cdr3_aa: CASSVGLASYNEQFF

d_call: .
j_call: TRBJ1-4
clone_size: .
v_call: TRBV25-1
cdr3_nt: TGTGCCAGCAGTGAGGCGGGGGCCGCAAATGAAAAACTGTTTTTT
cdr3_aa: CASSEAGAANEKLFF

d_call: TRBD1
j_call: TRBJ2-2
clone_size: once
v_call: TRBV28
cdr3_nt: TGTGCCAGCCAAACGGGACAGGGGGATACCGGGGAGCTGTTTTTT
cdr3_aa: CASQTGQGDTGELFF

d_call: .
j_call: TRBJ2-2
clone_size: once
v_call: TRBV11-2
cdr3_nt: TGTGCCAGCAGCTTAGACCGGGGAACCGGGGAGCTGTTTTTT
cdr3_aa: CASSLDRGTGELFF

d_call: .
j_call: TRBJ2-3
clone_size: .
v_call: TRBV27
cdr3_nt: TGTGCCAGCCCCAGTAAGCGGGGCACAGATACGCAGTATTTT
cdr3_aa: CASPSKRGTDTQYF

d_call: .
j_call: TRBJ2-7
clone_size: .
v_call: TRBV11-2
cdr3_nt: TGTGCCAGCAGCTCTTTACGGGGGTCCTCCTACGAGCAGTACTTC
cdr3_aa: CASSSLRGSSYEQYF

d_call: TRBD1
j_call: TRBJ1-6
clone_size: few
v_call: TRBV27
cdr3_nt: TGTGCCAGCAGTTCCCCCGGGACAGGGGGTCAGTTTCCAATTTCACCCCTCCACTTT
cdr3_aa: CASSSPGTGGQFPISPLHF

d_call: .
j_call: TRBJ2-2
clone_size: .
v_call: TRBV6-5
cdr3_nt: TGTGCCACCTACGACTCCCCCGGGGAGCTGTTTTTT
cdr3_aa: CATYDSPGELFF

d_call: TRBD1
j_call: TRBJ2-5
clone_size: .
v_call: TRBV11-3
cdr3_nt: TGTGCCAGCAGCTTAGGAGGGACAGACGGGTACCAAGAGACCCAGTACTTC
cdr3_aa: CASSLGGTDGYQETQYF

d_call: .
j_call: TRBJ2-2
clone_size: .
v_call: TRBV30
cdr3_nt: TGTGCCTGCTATTTCCAGCCTTGGGAGCTGTTTTTT
cdr3_aa: CACYFQPWELFF

d_call: TRBD1
j_call: TRBJ1-1
clone_size: .
v_call: TRBV28
cdr3_nt: TGTGCCAGCAGTTTAAGTGGGACAGGGGCCTTGAACACCGAAGCTTTCTTT
cdr3_aa: CASSLSGTGALNTEAFF

d_call: .
j_call: TRBJ1-6
clone_size: .
v_call: TRBV6-5
cdr3_nt: TGTGCCGGGGGCCGGGAGGATAATTCACCCCTCCACTTT
cdr3_aa: CAGGREDNSPLHF

d_call: .
j_call: TRBJ1-3
clone_size: .
v_call: TRBV7-2
cdr3_nt: TGTGCCAGCAGCTTAGCGCCCCAGGCGATCTCTGGAAACACCATATATTTT
cdr3_aa: CASSLAPQAISGNTIYF

d_call: .
j_call: TRBJ1-1
clone_size: .
v_call: TRBV24-1
cdr3_nt: TGTGCCACCAGTGATACCGGCCTGAACACTGAAGCTTTCTTT
cdr3_aa: CATSDTGLNTEAFF

d_call: TRBD1
j_call: TRBJ2-3
clone_size: .
v_call: TRBV9
cdr3_nt: TGTGCCAGCAGCTCCCGACAGGGCAGAGATACGCAGTATTTT
cdr3_aa: CASSSRQGRDTQYF

d_call: TRBD1
j_call: TRBJ1-5
clone_size: .
v_call: TRBV6-2/TRBV6-3
cdr3_nt: TGTGCCAGCAGTCGTGGGACAGCCTATAGCAATCAGCCCCAGCATTTT
cdr3_aa: CASSRGTAYSNQPQHF

d_call: TRBD1
j_call: TRBJ1-5
clone_size: .
v_call: TRBV19
cdr3_nt: TGTGCCAGTAGTACGGTAGCGGGACAGGGGAGGCAGCCCCAGCATTTT
cdr3_aa: CASSTVAGQGRQPQHF

d_call: .
j_call: TRBJ2-7
clone_size: .
v_call: TRBV6-5
cdr3_nt: TGTGCCACCTCACCGGGACACGGATGGGACGAGCAGTACTTC
cdr3_aa: CATSPGHGWDEQYF

d_call: .
j_call: TRBJ2-6
clone_size: .
v_call: TRBV6-5
cdr3_nt: TGTGCCAGCGCTTCTTTGGCTGGGGCCAACGTCCTGACTTTC
cdr3_aa: CASASLAGANVLTF

d_call: .
j_call: TRBJ1-2
clone_size: .
v_call: TRBV7-2
cdr3_nt: TGTGCCAGCAGCTTAGCAAGGGGCGCGACCTATGGCTACACCTTC
cdr3_aa: CASSLARGATYGYTF

d_call: TRBD1
j_call: TRBJ2-3
clone_size: .
v_call: TRBV28
cdr3_nt: TGTGCCAGCACCTTAGGGACAGCAGATACGCAGTATTTT
cdr3_aa: CASTLGTADTQYF

d_call: TRBD2
j_call: TRBJ2-3
clone_size: once
v_call: TRBV27
cdr3_nt: TGTGCCAGCAGTATTAGCGGGGGGCTAGATACGCAGTATTTT
cdr3_aa: CASSISGGLDTQYF

d_call: .
j_call: TRBJ1-2
clone_size: .
v_call: TRBV7-9
cdr3_nt: TGTGCCAGCAGCCCAGTACAGGGTTTTGGCTACACCTTC
cdr3_aa: CASSPVQGFGYTF

d_call: .
j_call: TRBJ2-6
clone_size: .
v_call: TRBV6-1
cdr3_nt: TGTGCCAGCAGTGAAGCCGGGTCCGGGGCCAACGTCCTGACTTTC
cdr3_aa: CASSEAGSGANVLTF

d_call: .
j_call: TRBJ1-1
clone_size: .
v_call: TRBV24-1
cdr3_nt: TGTGCCACCAGACCGGGGGCGAACACTGAAGCTTTCTTT
cdr3_aa: CATRPGANTEAFF

d_call: .
j_call: TRBJ2-2
clone_size: .
v_call: TRBV9
cdr3_nt: TGTGCCAGCAGTCCGAACACCGGGGAGCTGTTTTTT
cdr3_aa: CASSPNTGELFF

d_call: TRBD1
j_call: TRBJ1-2
clone_size: .
v_call: TRBV5-1
cdr3_nt: TGCGCCAGCAGCCGGGACAGAGATAGGGAAGGCTACACCTTC
cdr3_aa: CASSRDRDREGYTF

d_call: .
j_call: TRBJ2-3
clone_size: .
v_call: TRBV27
cdr3_nt: TGTGCCAGCAGTTTACCCGGCACAGATACGCAGTATTTT
cdr3_aa: CASSLPGTDTQYF

d_call: TRBD1
j_call: TRBJ2-5
clone_size: once
v_call: TRBV14
cdr3_nt: TGTGCCAGCAGCCAAGATCTGTTGGGACAGGTAGAGACCCAGTACTTC
cdr3_aa: CASSQDLLGQVETQYF

d_call: TRBD1
j_call: TRBJ2-1
clone_size: .
v_call: TRBV5-1
cdr3_nt: TGCGCCAGCAGCGTGGGACAGTACAATGAGCAGTTCTTC
cdr3_aa: CASSVGQYNEQFF

d_call: .
j_call: TRBJ1-3
clone_size: .
v_call: TRBV2
cdr3_nt: TGTGCCAGCAGGGGGGGTTTTAATCCTGGAAACACCATATATTTT
cdr3_aa: CASRGGFNPGNTIYF